These 31 T cell receptor beta chains originate from one sample sequenced in a study of blood T cell repertoires in COVID-19. The data were produced by immunoSEQ multiplex PCR, yet TCRdb's version contains in-frame clones alone and is incomplete. The data hold 350,000 to 550,000 clones, with more than 80% observed a single time. Sequencing was carried out using PBMCs or T cells enriched from blood (not recorded which). These receptors all come from a young man who had recovered from COVID-19.

The rearrangement uses TRBV6-6 and TRBJ2-7; TRBD1 aligns across 7 bases. Germline V CDR1 and CDR2: MNHNY, SVGAGI (reference sequence). The CDR3 is made up of 14 amino acids. Trimming at V came to 4 bases and at J to 1 base, leaving 4 bases not matched to a gene. This CDR3 is CASSSQTGSYEQYF. DNA for the CDR3: TGTGCCAGCAGTTCTCAGACAGGGTCCTACGAGCAGTACTTC.

This clone was picked up a small number of times. The chain couples TRBV5-6 to TRBJ1-1, with 8 positions matching TRBD1. J gave up 4 bases and V 0 bases, and 2 bases lay outside the gene matches. This CDR3 region has 14 residues. Germline V CDR1 and CDR2: SGHDT, YYEEEE. CDR3: CASSLVGTGTEAFF. CDR3 in DNA: TGTGCCAGCAGCTTGGTGGGGACAGGCACTGAAGCTTTCTTT. Full variable domain (outside the CDR3, taken from reference TRBV5-6 and TRBJ1-1): DAGVTQSPTHLIKTRGQQVTLRCSPKSGHDTVSWYQQALGQGPQFIFQYYEEEERQRGNFPDRFSGHQFPNYSSELNVNALLLGDSALYLCASSLVGTGTEAFFGQGTRLTVV.

The rearrangement uses TRBV2 and TRBJ2-3; 8 positions match TRBD1. CDR3 size: 17 residues. Germline CDR1 is SNHLY and CDR2 is FYNNEI. The V gene end was trimmed by 6 bases and the J gene end by 1 base; junction bases not matched to a gene: 12. The CDR3 spells CASRYGQGGLGTDTQYF. In DNA, the CDR3 is TGTGCCAGCAGATATGGACAGGGCGGGCTCGGCACAGATACGCAGTATTTT.

The V call is TRBV28, the J call TRBJ2-5; 9 bases are shared with TRBD2. V shed 3 bases and J 5 bases; nucleotides not matched to a gene: 10. The CDR3 runs 16 residues. Germline loops: CDR1 MDHEN, CDR2 SYDVKM. CDR3 in amino acids: CASSFFSSGVSETQYF. The CDR3 DNA sequence: TGTGCCAGCAGTTTTTTTTCTAGCGGGGTCTCGGAGACCCAGTACTTC.

This chain uses TRBV6-5 with TRBJ1-2; weak D call: TRBD1 (6 bases). The ends were cut back, 10 bases at V and 1 base at J, with 19 bases in the middle. Per the germline V gene, CDR1 is MNHEY and CDR2 is SVGAGI. This CDR3 has 15 residues. DNA of the CDR3: TGTGCCACCAAGGGGGGGCCAGCCCTTAACTATGGCTACACCTTC. It is translated as CATKGGPALNYGYTF.

The chain employs TRBV6-9 and TRBJ1-2, with D perhaps TRBD1 (5 bases). This CDR3 has 20 amino acids. CDR1 and CDR2 (germline): MNHGY, SVAAGI. V was cut by 10 bases and J by 0 bases, with 33 bases left in between. In DNA form, the CDR3 reads TGTGCCAAGATACACAGATCCGGGCGACAGTCAATTCCCACTAACTATGGCTACACCTTC. Protein: CAKIHRSGRQSIPTNYGYTF.

The chain couples TRBV5-5 to TRBJ2-7, with a possible D match to TRBD1 (6 bases). The CDR3 sequence is 14 residues long. The germline V gene encodes CDR1 SGHKS and CDR2 YYEKEE (reference sequence). The V end lost 4 bases, the J end lost 2 bases, and 13 bases lay between the germline ends. The CDR3 DNA is TGTGCCAGCAGCCCGACCGGACAGACCTACGAGCAGTACTTC. It codes for CASSPTGQTYEQYF.

CDR3 region: CASRDRKRGYTF. CDR3 DNA: TGTGCCAGCCGGGACAGAAAACGTGGCTACACCTTC. The V and J genes are TRBV3-1 (or the pseudogene TRBV3-2) and TRBJ1-2; TRBD1 agrees at 7 bases. CDR3 length: 12 amino acids. The trim removed 8 bases at V and 7 bases at J, leaving 7 bases unmatched. The germline CDR1 and CDR2 sequences are LGHDT and YNNKEL (reference sequence).

This chain connects TRBV5-4 to TRBJ2-2; maybe TRBD1 (6 bases). Germline values: CDR1 SGHNT, CDR2 YYREEE (reference sequence). V lost 1 base and J lost 0, with 7 bases in between. The CDR3 runs 15 residues. The CDR3 DNA reads as TGTGCCAGCAGCTTGCAGGGGTCGAACACCGGGGAGCTGTTTTTT. This sequence encodes CASSLQGSNTGELFF.

This chain connects TRBV30 to TRBJ1-2; TRBD1 matches 9 bases. V trimming: 4 bases; J trimming: 0 bases; junction bases outside the gene matches: 12. CDR3 size: 17 residues. Germline CDR1 GTSNPN, CDR2 SVGIG (reference sequence). The CDR3 DNA sequence: TGTGCCTGGAACAAAAGGTGGACAGGGGTGACTAACTATGGCTACACCTTC. This gives the protein CAWNKRWTGVTNYGYTF.

The chain links TRBV5-5 to TRBJ2-7; D call uncertain. Germline CDR1 is SGHKS and CDR2 is YYEKEE (reference sequence). The CDR3 contains 12 residues. The ends were cut back, 0 bases at V and 3 bases at J, with 4 bases in the middle. CDR3 sequence: CASSLVGYEQYF. CDR3 nucleotide sequence: TGTGCCAGCAGCTTGGTCGGCTACGAGCAGTACTTC.

This sequence joins TRBV19 and TRBJ1-3; 9 bases match TRBD1. This CDR3 comprises 16 residues. Germline-derived CDR1 and CDR2 are LNHDA and SQIVND (reference sequence). The trim removed 6 bases at V and 4 bases at J, leaving 10 bases unmatched. The CDR3 nucleotides are TGTGCCAGTAGGACTACAGGGGGCGCAGAAGGAAACACCATATATTTT. Protein: CASRTTGGAEGNTIYF.

This clone occurred once. The chain links TRBV4-1 to TRBJ2-1; TRBD2 agrees at 8 bases. The CDR3 sequence is 16 residues long. In germline, CDR1 is MGHRA, CDR2 YSYEKL. Losses at the gene ends were 3 bases for V and 6 bases for J; bases not matched to a gene: 10. CDR3 region: CASSHLIAGSVNEQFF. CDR3 DNA sequence: TGCGCCAGCAGCCATCTTATAGCGGGATCAGTCAATGAGCAGTTCTTC.

The CDR3 nucleotides read TGTGCCTGGAGGAAGGACATTACCTACGAGCAGTACTTC. It codes for CAWRKDITYEQYF. V usage is TRBV30 and J usage is TRBJ2-7; TRBD1 is a possible D gene (5 bases). This CDR3 spans 13 amino acids. Per the germline V gene, CDR1 is GTSNPN and CDR2 is SVGIG (reference sequence). V gave up 3 bases and J gave up 2 bases, with 11 bases separating them.

The rearrangement links TRBV30 to TRBJ1-4, with 10 bases aligning to TRBD1. J gave up 2 bases and V 4 bases, and 7 bases lay outside the gene matches. CDR1 and CDR2 from the germline V gene are GTSNPN and SVGIG (reference sequence). The CDR3 runs to 16 residues. The CDR3 nucleotides read TGTGCCTGGACCTTGGGACAGGGGCCCACTAATGAAAAACTGTTTTTT. This codes for CAWTLGQGPTNEKLFF.

This clone was seen once. This chain links TRBV4-1 with TRBJ1-1; D is perhaps TRBD1 (5 bases). CDR3 size: 13 residues. Germline CDR1 reads MGHRA; CDR2 reads YSYEKL. V was trimmed by 8 bases and J by 1 base, leaving 11 bases between them. The CDR3 is CASRSTANTEAFF. CDR3 sequence (DNA): TGCGCCAGCCGATCGACAGCGAACACTGAAGCTTTCTTT.

The CDR3 nucleotides read TGTGCCAGCAGCTTAGCCGGACAGAGTTATAATTCACCCCTCCACTTT. Residues: CASSLAGQSYNSPLHF. The rearrangement links TRBV11-2 to TRBJ1-6; possibly TRBD1 for D (6 bases). Trimming pared 1 base from V and 4 bases from J, leaving 11 bases between. This CDR3 region has 16 residues. Germline lookup yields CDR1 SGHAT and CDR2 FQNNGV.

CDR3 in amino acids: CASSFPTSGSPYEQYF. CDR3 DNA: TGTGCCAGCAGCTTCCCGACTAGCGGGAGTCCCTACGAGCAGTACTTC. The chain recombines TRBV7-9 with TRBJ2-7; 12 nucleotides align to TRBD2. Germline V gene lookup returns CDR1 SEHNR and CDR2 FQNEAQ (reference sequence). CDR3 length equals 16 residues. With V trimmed by 3 bases and J by 2 bases, 5 bases remained unmatched. The full variable domain, its missing parts supplied by reference TRBV7-9 and TRBJ2-7, is DTGVSQNPRHKITKRGQNVTFRCDPISEHNRLYWYRQTLGQGPEFLTYFQNEAQLEKSRLLSDRFSAERPKGSFSTLEIQRTEQGDSAMYLCASSFPTSGSPYEQYFGPGTRLTVT.

The rearrangement links TRBV6-5 to TRBJ2-7; 7 bases line up with TRBD1. CDR1 and CDR2 (germline): MNHEY, SVGAGI. CDR3 length: 15 residues. The junction had 7 bases not matched to a gene; V was cut back by 5 bases and J by 0 bases. Here the CDR3 DNA reads TGTGCCAGCAGTCAACAGGGGCGAAGCTCCTACGAGCAGTACTTC. Translating it yields CASSQQGRSSYEQYF.

The rearrangement links TRBV19 to TRBJ1-1, with D unresolved. Germline V gene data show CDR1 as LNHDA and CDR2 as SQIVND (reference sequence). The CDR3 is 14 residues long. Trimming pared 10 bases from V and 1 base from J, leaving 16 bases between. DNA of the CDR3: TGTGCCACCTCTACCCAGGTGCAGAACACTGAAGCTTTCTTT. Protein sequence: CATSTQVQNTEAFF.

The chain has TRBV7-2 and TRBJ2-5, with 11 bases that match TRBD2. V lost 5 bases to trimming and J lost 5 bases; unmatched junction nucleotides: 13. The CDR3 is 17 amino acids. Germline V CDR1 and CDR2: SGHTA, FQGNSA. The CDR3: CASSPGSSGRAMETQYF. Here the CDR3 DNA reads TGTGCCAGCAGCCCGGGGAGTAGCGGGAGGGCCATGGAGACCCAGTACTTC.

The genes are TRBV9 and TRBJ2-5, with 9 bases identical to TRBD2. The CDR3 length is 15 residues. Trimming at V came to 3 bases and at J to 9 bases, leaving 12 bases not matched to a gene. Looked up from germline, CDR1 is SGDLS and CDR2 is YYNGEE. CDR3 protein: CASSAGLASLAAQYF. CDR3 DNA: TGTGCCAGCAGCGCAGGACTAGCGAGTTTGGCGGCCCAGTACTTC.

This chain links TRBV28 with TRBJ1-5; D not certain. Trimming removed 6 bases at V and 10 bases at J, with 19 bases between. This CDR3 has 14 amino acids. Per germline, CDR1 MDHEN and CDR2 SYDVKM. CDR3 protein: CASSPAGFIFPQHF. The CDR3 DNA is TGTGCCAGCAGCCCCGCAGGATTTATCTTTCCCCAGCATTTT.

The chain is built from TRBV28 and TRBJ2-7; D might be TRBD1 (5 bases). Germline V gene data show CDR1 as MDHEN and CDR2 as SYDVKM. The CDR3 spans 14 residues. Trimming shortened V by 7 bases and J by 6 bases, and 19 bases separated the two germline ends. This CDR3 is CASTSAPGSLEQYF. The CDR3, as DNA: TGTGCCAGCACTTCCGCGCCAGGGTCCCTCGAGCAGTACTTC.

V usage is TRBV12-3 or TRBV12-4 and J usage is TRBJ1-6; D is unclear. V lost 3 bases and J lost 8, with 8 bases in between. The CDR3 is made up of 13 amino acids. The CDR3, as DNA: TGTGCCAGCAGTTTTAGTTCGGATTCACCCCTCCACTTT. Translation: CASSFSSDSPLHF.

CDR3 coding DNA: TGTGCCACCAGCAGAGATCGGGAGGGAGAGAACACCGGGGAGCTGTTTTTT. It encodes CATSRDREGENTGELFF. The chain recombines TRBV15 with TRBJ2-2; 8 bases agree with TRBD2. The CDR3 covers 17 residues. Germline-derived CDR1 and CDR2 are LNHNV and YYDKDF (reference sequence). The V gene end was trimmed by 0 bases and the J gene end by 1 base; junction bases not matched to a gene: 4.

The V call is TRBV19, the J call TRBJ2-7; TRBD2 is a possible D gene (5 bases). The germline V gene encodes CDR1 LNHDA and CDR2 SQIVND (reference sequence). Trimming removed 6 bases from V and 7 bases from J, with 13 bases in between. The CDR3 is made up of 12 amino acids. CDR3 in amino acids: CASSSGPGEQYF. CDR3 bases: TGTGCCAGTAGCTCGGGTCCGGGAGAGCAGTACTTC.

This rearrangement joins TRBV15 to TRBJ2-3; D is unclear. V lost 1 base and J 6 bases, leaving 8 bases between the germline ends. Per germline, CDR1 LNHNV and CDR2 YYDKDF (reference sequence). The CDR3 covers 13 residues. The CDR3 DNA is TGTGCCACCAGCAGAGGCAGGCCTGATACGCAGTATTTT. Translation: CATSRGRPDTQYF.

This clone was picked up one time. The J gene is TRBJ2-7, the V gene TRBV28; TRBD2 might be the D (6 bases). The CDR3 runs 15 residues. V gave up 5 bases and J gave up 1 base, with 15 bases separating them. Germline CDR1 MDHEN, CDR2 SYDVKM. CDR3 loop: CASSVPGLKSYEQYF. CDR3 nucleotides: TGTGCCAGCAGTGTACCGGGACTGAAATCCTACGAGCAGTACTTC.

Points on this clone: This clone may be a read error of a much larger clone one base away. Other nucleotide sequences in the sample specify the same CDR3. The chain combines TRBV2 with TRBJ2-1, with D possibly being TRBD1 (5 bases). CDR3 length: 14 amino acids. The germline CDR1 and CDR2 sequences are SNHLY and FYNNEI. The CDR3 here is CASSQLGPYNEQFF. The DNA for the CDR3 is TGTGCCAGCAGTCAGTTGGGGCCCTACAATGAACAGTTCTTC.

The rearrangement links TRBV7-8 to TRBJ2-7; no firm D call. The length of the CDR3 is 13 residues. Trimming took off 5 bases at V and 0 bases at J, with 8 bases between the two ends. CDR1 is SGHVS, CDR2 FQNEAQ, per germline. CDR3 sequence: CASSGRSSYEQYF. The CDR3 nucleotides read TGTGCCAGCAGCGGCAGAAGCTCCTACGAGCAGTACTTC.